Reported below is one T cell receptor beta chain. The CDR3 is 14 residues long. Trimming left V 4 bases short and J 2 bases short, with 12 bases between. Germline V CDR1 and CDR2: SGHRS, YFSETQ. This specimen belongs to a study of cytomegalovirus exposure and HLA in healthy donors. 13 Jbeta primers and 60 Vbeta primers were used for the PCR. The assay was immunoSEQ multiplex PCR, and TCRdb's table has in-frame clones only and misses some. The table lists about 190,000 clones, 87% of them singletons. The specimen was PBMCs. V gene TRBV5-1 combines with J gene TRBJ1-1; D perhaps matches TRBD1 (5 bases). The clonotype originates from a man aged 25 to 45 in good health and CMV-seronegative. DNA of the CDR3: TGCGCCAGCAGCACTTCGACAGTTAACACTGAAGCTTTCTTT. It codes for CASSTSTVNTEAFF. The variable domain in full, with the rest retrieved from reference TRBV5-1 and TRBJ1-1, is KAGVTQTPRYLIKTRGQQVTLSCSPISGHRSVSWYQQTPGQGLQFLFEYFSETQRNKGNFPGRFSGRQFSNSRSEMNVSTLELGDSALYLCASSTSTVNTEAFFGQGTRLTVV.